What follows are 18 T cell receptor beta chains derived from one specimen sequenced in a study of prognosis after radiotherapy for stage I lung cancer. TCR beta CDR3 was amplified from genomic DNA by two-round multiplex PCR. Primers specific to each TRBV and TRBJ gene drove first-round PCR. A single record per CDR3 protein comes from TCRdb applying MiXCR to the multiplex PCR reads. The sample has 30,000 or so distinct CDR3 sequences; 35% to 45% are singletons. Sample: PBMCs, taken before or after stereotactic body radiation therapy (not recorded which). Receptor source: a donor of 50 years or more with non-small cell lung cancer.

V usage is TRBV11-2 and J usage is TRBJ2-7, with 7 bases that match TRBD2. V was pared by 5 bases and J by 7 bases, with 11 bases of the junction left unmatched. This CDR3 region has 14 residues. In germline, CDR1 is SGHAT, CDR2 FQNNGV. This CDR3 is CASSPWGMGGEQYF. The CDR3 region has the DNA TGTGCCAGCAGCCCCTGGGGGATGGGAGGGGAGCAGTACTTC.

This clonotype was observed many times. The rearrangement links TRBV24-1 to TRBJ1-4; D remains ambiguous. In germline, CDR1 is KGHDR, CDR2 SFDVKD. V lost 5 bases to trimming and J lost 5 bases, with 11 bases between them. The CDR3 runs to 14 residues. CDR3 DNA sequence: TGTGCCACCAGTGCCCCTACAGAGAATGAAAAACTGTTTTTT. It codes for CATSAPTENEKLFF.

The chain recombines TRBV30 with TRBJ1-2; D gene unclear. Germline V lookup: CDR1 GTSNPN, CDR2 SVGIG (reference sequence). Trimming took off 4 bases at V and 5 bases at J, with 14 bases between the two ends. CDR3 length: 13 amino acids. Written as DNA, the CDR3 is TGTGCCTGGACTTTAATCGACATTTATGGCTACACCTTC. It specifies CAWTLIDIYGYTF.

Here the CDR3 DNA reads TGTGCCAGCAGCTCCACTGGCGCCGGTCAGGACGGATCTAACTATGGCTACACCTTC. It codes for CASSSTGAGQDGSNYGYTF. This chain connects TRBV7-9 to TRBJ1-2; D uncertain. The V and J ends lost 4 bases and 0 bases respectively, with 24 bases between them. The germline V gene encodes CDR1 SEHNR and CDR2 FQNEAQ (reference sequence). The CDR3 is 19 amino acids.

The rearrangement links TRBV20-1 to TRBJ2-5; no reliable D call. The germline V and J ends were trimmed by 0 bases and 1 base, with 18 bases remaining between them. The CDR3 is made up of 17 amino acids. Germline CDR1 and CDR2: DFQATT and SNEGSKA (reference sequence). The DNA for the CDR3 is TGCAGTGCTAGAGATTCGGTGGTCAAGGCCTGCCAAGAGACCCAGTACTTC. Protein: CSARDSVVKACQETQYF.

This clonotype has a count of ten or more. CDR3 bases: TGTGCCAGCACCGGGACAGGGGGCGTCGGAGACACTGAAGCTTTCTTT. It encodes CASTGTGGVGDTEAFF. The rearrangement links TRBV28 to TRBJ1-1, with TRBD1 matching 12 bases. Trimming removed 7 bases from V and 3 bases from J; junction bases left unmatched: 9. The CDR3 is 16 residues long. Germline V gene data show CDR1 as MDHEN and CDR2 as SYDVKM.

Ten or more counts support this clonotype. V usage is TRBV6-5 and J usage is TRBJ1-4, with a weak D call TRBD1 (5 bases). The CDR3 loop spans 14 amino acids. Trimming removed 2 bases at V and 8 bases at J, with 12 bases between. CDR1 and CDR2 from the germline V gene are MNHEY and SVGAGI. This CDR3 reads CASSYGQGSEKLFF. The DNA of the CDR3 is TGTGCCAGCAGTTACGGGCAGGGAAGCGAAAAACTGTTTTTT.

This clonotype was seen at least ten times. A read error is possible here, since a much larger clone lies one base away. The rearrangement uses TRBV6-1 and TRBJ1-1; D ambiguous. Germline V CDR1 and CDR2: MNHNS, SASEGT. With 3 bases removed from V and 4 bases from J, the gap between germline ends came to 12 bases. The CDR3 has 14 amino acids. The CDR3 is CASSDAGLSTEAFF. The CDR3 DNA follows: TGTGCCAGCAGTGACGCAGGCCTTAGCACTGAAGCTTTCTTT.

Turning to this clonotype: A much larger clone is a single base away; this may be a read error. V usage is TRBV6-5 and J usage is TRBJ1-6, with D possibly being TRBD1 (5 bases). The CDR3 is made up of 17 amino acids. Germline CDR1 reads MNHEY; CDR2 reads SVGAGI. CDR3 nucleotides: TGTGCCAGCAGTTACTCACAGGTCCCGGCGTCAGGTTCACCCCCCCACTTT. Protein sequence: CASSYSQVPASGSPPHF.

Remarks on this clonotype: Given a far larger clone just one base away, this is likely a sequencing read error. In DNA form, the CDR3 reads TGTGCCAGCAGCGCCAAGAGGATAACAGCCCAGATAGGGCAGTATTTT. This encodes CASSAKRITAQIGQYF. The chain recombines TRBV6-1 with TRBJ2-3; D gene ambiguous. Trimming took 6 bases from V and 11 from J, leaving 27 bases between them. This CDR3 spans 16 amino acids. Per germline, CDR1 MNHNS and CDR2 SASEGT.

This clonotype appeared a few times. The junction shows a germline mismatch at one end, possibly a read error. The V and J genes are TRBV12-3 or TRBV12-4 and TRBJ1-2; 9 positions agree with TRBD1. This CDR3 comprises 12 residues. CDR3 sequence: CVSRTGAVGYTF. CDR3 DNA sequence: TGTGTCAGCAGGACAGGGGCGGTTGGCTACACCTTC.

This clonotype was picked up many times. The chain links TRBV19 to TRBJ2-7, with D tentatively TRBD2 (6 bases). V was trimmed by 1 base and J by 3 bases, leaving 22 bases between them. CDR3 size: 18 residues. CDR1 is LNHDA, CDR2 SQIVND, per germline (reference sequence). DNA for the CDR3: TGTGCCAGTAGTATAGTGGGGGGACCGAACATTCAAGACTACGAGCAGTACTTC. Translating it yields CASSIVGGPNIQDYEQYF.

This chain connects TRBV6-2 or TRBV6-3 to TRBJ2-1, with D possibly being TRBD2 (6 bases). V was cut by 10 bases and J by 6 bases, with 16 bases left in between. CDR1 is MNHEY, CDR2 SVGEGT, per germline. The CDR3 consists of 13 residues. The CDR3 sequence is CAIRDSIGNEQFF. The CDR3 bases are TGTGCCATCCGGGACTCCATCGGCAATGAGCAGTTCTTC.

Details on this clonotype: A much larger clone lies a single base off, so this may be a read error. The chain is built from TRBV6-2 or TRBV6-3 and TRBJ2-3, with a possible D match to TRBD2 (5 bases). Trimming pared 5 bases from V and 7 bases from J, leaving 13 bases between. There are 13 residues in the CDR3. CDR1 is MNHEY, CDR2 SVGEGT, per germline. The CDR3 region has the DNA TGTGCCAGCAGTGAAGTACGGGAATATACGCAGTATTTT. This translates into CASSEVREYTQYF.

This clonotype was seen repeatedly, ten times or more. The genes are TRBV10-3 and TRBJ1-5; D remains ambiguous. Per the germline V gene, CDR1 is ENHRY and CDR2 is SYGVKD. With 0 bases removed from V and 7 bases from J, the gap between germline ends came to 10 bases. This CDR3 is 14 amino acids long. The CDR3 nucleotides read TGTGCCATCAGTGAGTCAGGTGGGGAACAGCCCCAGCATTTT. This gives the protein CAISESGGEQPQHF.

The gene calls are TRBV5-1 and TRBJ1-2; D call uncertain. CDR1 SGHRS and CDR2 YFSETQ come from the germline V gene. V was pared by 0 bases and J by 6 bases, with 6 bases between. The CDR3 length is 12 residues. CDR3 sequence (DNA): TGCGCCAGCAGCTTGGACTTTGATGGCTACACCTTC. Residues: CASSLDFDGYTF. Supplemented by reference TRBV5-1 and TRBJ1-2, the full variable domain reads KAGVTQTPRYLIKTRGQQVTLSCSPISGHRSVSWYQQTPGQGLQFLFEYFSETQRNKGNFPGRFSGRQFSNSRSEMNVSTLELGDSALYLCASSLDFDGYTFGSGTRLTVV.

This clonotype was counted a few times. The chain couples TRBV12-3 or TRBV12-4 to TRBJ2-3, with TRBD1 as a possible D gene (6 bases). Trimming removed 6 bases at V and 5 bases at J, with 18 bases between. This CDR3 has 15 residues. CDR3 amino acids: CASSPAQGKIDTQYF. CDR3 nucleotides: TGTGCCAGCAGCCCCGCGCAGGGGAAAATAGATACGCAGTATTTT.

This clonotype was observed many times. The rearrangement joins TRBV30 to TRBJ1-2; no firm D call. Deletions cut 4 bases from V and 7 bases from J, with 13 bases between. CDR1 and CDR2 from the germline V gene are GTSNPN and SVGIG (reference sequence). The CDR3 covers 12 residues. The CDR3 is CAWTRNQAGYTF. As DNA, the CDR3 is TGTGCCTGGACGCGGAATCAAGCTGGCTACACCTTC.